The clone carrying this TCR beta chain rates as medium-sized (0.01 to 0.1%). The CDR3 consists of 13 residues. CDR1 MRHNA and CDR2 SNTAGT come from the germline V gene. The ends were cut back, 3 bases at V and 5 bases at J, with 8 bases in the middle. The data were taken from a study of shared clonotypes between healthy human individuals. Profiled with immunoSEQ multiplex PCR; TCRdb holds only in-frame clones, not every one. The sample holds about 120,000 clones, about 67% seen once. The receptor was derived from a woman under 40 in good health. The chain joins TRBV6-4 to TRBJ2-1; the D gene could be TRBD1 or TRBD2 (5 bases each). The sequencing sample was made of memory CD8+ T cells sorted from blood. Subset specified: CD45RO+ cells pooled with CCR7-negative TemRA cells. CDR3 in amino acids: CASSEGPNNEQFF. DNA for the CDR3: TGTGCCAGCAGTGAGGGACCCAACAATGAGCAGTTCTTC.